This TCR beta chain stems from a study of T cells in Graves' hyperthyroidism and ophthalmopathy. Deletions cut 1 base from V and 9 bases from J, with 7 bases between. CDR1 and CDR2 from the germline V gene are LNHNV and YYDKDF (reference sequence). There are 12 residues in the CDR3. This clonotype was detected once. The cohort's ophthalmopathy patients, a group with duration under 3 months, had a Clinical Activity Score of at least 3 and a NOSPECS grade of at least 4. Researchers amplified the TCR beta CDR3 regions from RNA transcripts. When the TCR CDR3 underwent first-round RT-PCR, the HTBI primer set was used. From the multiplex PCR reads, TCRdb called clonotypes with MiXCR, one entry per CDR3 protein. The table has some 300,000 distinct CDR3 sequences, roughly 19% seen once.

The chain combines TRBV15 with TRBJ2-1; D possibly corresponds to TRBD2 (6 bases). The receptor's source is a man aged 45-65 years with Graves' ophthalmopathy. The sequenced sample consisted of blood. The CDR3 DNA reads TGTGCCACCAGCAGAGGGGAGGTTGAGCAGTTCTTC. Encoded protein: CATSRGEVEQFF.